This T cell receptor beta chain is from a study of metastatic and nonmetastatic thyroid tumors. Study-wide background: Samples came from malignant and benign thyroid patients, and repertoires were compared across blood and tumor or nodule tissue.

V was shortened by 8 bases and J by 4 bases, with 18 bases between the two germline ends. The germline gives CDR1 MDHEN, CDR2 SYDVKM. The length of the CDR3 is 14 residues. No patient had received any treatment before thyroid surgery. Original analysis: Researchers built a distant-metastasis classifier for papillary thyroid cancer that drew on CDR3 differences across clinicopathological groups. TCRdb re-analyzed the PCR reads through MiXCR. These V and J calls rely on TCRdb rather than the paper's analysis. The profile shows around 34,000 clones, around 15% of them singletons. Study-wide points: According to reports, the diversity of TCR beta was significantly higher in malignant thyroid tumors than in benign nodules, and this held in both blood and tumor samples.

This clone was recorded many times. Its antigen is not known. This chain connects TRBV28 to TRBJ2-7; maybe TRBD1 (6 bases). This TCR was sampled from a female donor with papillary thyroid cancer or a benign thyroid nodule (not recorded which). Some clones in this sample may be carry-over from other donors' samples. Sequenced material: blood. CDR3 coding DNA: TGTGCCAGCGGGAGTGGCAGGGGTTATTACGAGCAGTACTTC. Its translation is CASGSGRGYYEQYF.